The 17 T cell receptor beta chains below all came from one sample that was sequenced in a study of cytomegalovirus exposure and HLA in healthy donors. This PCR relied on a set of 60 Vbeta primers and 13 Jbeta primers. Assay: immunoSEQ multiplex PCR; the TCRdb copy retains only in-frame clones and omits some. This table holds some 56,000 clones, approximately 82% found once. The sequencing sample was made of PBMCs. Source of these receptors: a man over 45 in good health and CMV-seronegative.

The chain recombines TRBV6-4 with TRBJ2-1, with no clear D. Trimming stripped 2 bases from V and 5 bases from J, with 10 bases between. Germline CDR1 MRHNA, CDR2 SNTAGT. The CDR3 is 14 residues long. Written as DNA, the CDR3 is TGTGCCAGCAGTGACGGCGAGGCCAACAATGAGCAGTTCTTC. Translated, it gives CASSDGEANNEQFF.

The chain uses TRBV11-1 and TRBJ1-6; 7 nucleotides agree with TRBD1. Losses at the gene ends were 3 bases for V and 8 bases for J; bases not matched to a gene: 4. The CDR3 runs to 14 residues. CDR1 SGHAT and CDR2 FQDESV come from the germline V gene (reference sequence). The CDR3 bases are TGTGCCAGCAGCTTGGGACAGAAAGATTCACCCCTCCACTTT. Translation gives CASSLGQKDSPLHF.

The CDR3 protein is CASTVRNQETQYF. In nucleotides, the CDR3 is TGTGCCAGCACCGTGAGGAACCAAGAGACCCAGTACTTC. The J gene is TRBJ2-5, the V gene TRBV7-2, with unresolved D. Germline CDR1 and CDR2: SGHTA and FQGNSA. V dropped 7 bases and J dropped 0 bases, with 9 bases sitting between them. The CDR3 totals 13 residues.

The chain links TRBV7-9 to TRBJ1-1; TRBD1 aligns across 7 bases. The CDR3 spans 17 residues. V gave up 1 base and J gave up 1 base; unmatched junction bases: 9. Germline CDR1 is SEHNR and CDR2 is FQNEAQ (reference sequence). The CDR3 DNA reads as TGTGCCAGCAGCTTAGTGTCATCTTGGACAGGGAACACTGAAGCTTTCTTT. This encodes CASSLVSSWTGNTEAFF.

A single count supports this clone. V is TRBV6-5 and J is TRBJ1-6; the match to TRBD1 covers 7 bases. Trimming took 2 bases from V and 2 from J; bases not matched to a gene: 0. The CDR3 runs to 15 residues. Germline lookup yields CDR1 MNHEY and CDR2 SVGAGI. The CDR3 DNA reads TGTGCCAGCAGTTACGACAGGGCCTATAATTCACCCCTCCACTTT. Translating gives CASSYDRAYNSPLHF.

This sequence joins TRBV11-3 and TRBJ1-5; the D gene is possibly TRBD1 (5 bases). Looked up from germline, CDR1 is SGHNT and CDR2 is YENEEA. V was pared by 5 bases and J by 6 bases, with 14 bases between. The length of the CDR3 is 14 residues. CDR3 loop: CASSRGAAVQPQHF. The CDR3 DNA sequence: TGTGCCAGCAGCCGCGGGGCGGCTGTTCAGCCCCAGCATTTT.

The chain recombines TRBV28 with TRBJ2-7; unclear D gene. Germline V gene lookup returns CDR1 MDHEN and CDR2 SYDVKM. V shed 3 bases and J shed 2 bases, with 5 bases lying between them. The CDR3 spans 12 residues. The DNA for the CDR3 is TGTGCCAGCAGTTTGGCAGCCTACGAGCAGTACTTC. This encodes CASSLAAYEQYF.

The rearrangement joins TRBV19 to TRBJ2-7; TRBD1 agrees at 9 bases. With V trimmed by 5 bases and J by 0 bases, 8 bases remained unmatched. The CDR3 is 16 residues long. CDR1 LNHDA and CDR2 SQIVND come from the germline V gene (reference sequence). The CDR3 region is CASSAAGTGISYEQYF. The CDR3 DNA sequence: TGTGCCAGTAGTGCCGCCGGGACAGGGATCTCCTACGAGCAGTACTTC.

The chain employs TRBV20-1 and TRBJ2-7; TRBD1 agrees at 8 bases. The CDR3 sequence is 11 residues long. Per germline, CDR1 DFQATT and CDR2 SNEGSKA (reference sequence). The ends lost 5 bases at V and 4 bases at J; junction bases unmatched: 1. CDR3 loop: CSARQGYEQYF. The CDR3 nucleotides are TGCAGTGCTCGACAGGGGTACGAGCAGTACTTC.

The V gene is TRBV5-1, the J gene TRBJ2-2; 7 bases are a match to TRBD1. The CDR3 contains 14 residues. Germline V gene sequence: CDR1 SGHRS, CDR2 YFSETQ. V lost 4 bases and J lost 6; bases outside the gene matches: 6. The CDR3 protein is CASSAGQVPGELFF. For the CDR3, the DNA is TGCGCCAGCAGCGCCGGACAGGTCCCCGGGGAGCTGTTTTTT. The full variable domain, completed using reference TRBV5-1 and TRBJ2-2, is KAGVTQTPRYLIKTRGQQVTLSCSPISGHRSVSWYQQTPGQGLQFLFEYFSETQRNKGNFPGRFSGRQFSNSRSEMNVSTLELGDSALYLCASSAGQVPGELFFGEGSRLTVL.

The CDR3 loop reads CASSPNRAGRFETQYF. For the CDR3, the DNA is TGTGCCAGCAGCCCCAATCGAGCGGGGAGGTTTGAGACCCAGTACTTC. The chain has TRBV14 and TRBJ2-5; TRBD2 matches at 7 bases. With 4 bases clipped from V and 5 bases from J, the junction kept 13 bases outside the gene matches. This CDR3 is built from 16 residues. Per germline, CDR1 SGHDN and CDR2 FVKESK.

The V call is TRBV18, the J call TRBJ2-7, with 10 bases that match TRBD1. This CDR3 region has 15 residues. V lost 0 bases and J lost 2; bases outside the gene matches: 1. Per germline, CDR1 KGHSH and CDR2 LQKENI. The DNA of the CDR3 is TGTGCCAGCTCACCACCGGGACAGGGGACCTACGAGCAGTACTTC. It is translated as CASSPPGQGTYEQYF.

In its sample, this clone was seen a few times. The chain recombines TRBV6-1 with TRBJ2-7; no clear D gene. This CDR3 is built from 13 residues. CDR1 is MNHNS and CDR2 is SASEGT in the germline V gene. V lost 6 bases and J lost 5, with 14 bases in between. CDR3 protein: CASRNSGSHEQYF. The CDR3 DNA follows: TGTGCCAGCAGAAACTCAGGTTCCCACGAGCAGTACTTC.

The rearrangement links TRBV5-1 to TRBJ1-4; the D gene is possibly TRBD1 (5 bases). The CDR3 sequence is 15 residues long. V lost 4 bases to trimming and J lost 0 bases, with 10 bases between them. CDR1 is SGHRS, CDR2 YFSETQ, per germline. The CDR3 nucleotides read TGCGCCAGCAGCACCACAGGTGCAACTAATGAAAAACTGTTTTTT. This sequence encodes CASSTTGATNEKLFF.

The CDR3, as DNA: TGTGCCAGCTCACCACTGACAGGGGCCAACGAGCAGTACTTC. It yields the protein CASSPLTGANEQYF. V is TRBV18 and J is TRBJ2-7; 8 bases fit TRBD1. This CDR3 is built from 14 residues. Germline lookup yields CDR1 KGHSH and CDR2 LQKENI. V dropped 1 base and J dropped 5; count of bases not matched to a gene: 4. The entire variable domain, with the rest obtained from reference TRBV18 and TRBJ2-7, is as follows: NAGVMQNPRHLVRRRGQEARLRCSPMKGHSHVYWYRQLPEEGLKFMVYLQKENIIDESGMPKERFSAEFPKEGPSILRIQQVVRGDSAAYFCASSPLTGANEQYFGPGTRLTVT.

The V call is TRBV28, the J call TRBJ2-2, with TRBD2 matching over 11 bases. Germline V CDR1 and CDR2: MDHEN, SYDVKM. The V gene end was trimmed by 0 bases and the J gene end by 4 bases; junction bases not matched to a gene: 13. The length of the CDR3 is 20 residues. CDR3 protein: CASSLWARSSGGASTGELFF. In DNA form, the CDR3 reads TGTGCCAGCAGTTTATGGGCTCGAAGTAGCGGGGGGGCGTCCACCGGGGAGCTGTTTTTT.

The rearrangement links TRBV28 to TRBJ1-5; no reliable D call. V gave up 5 bases and J gave up 5 bases, with 19 bases separating them. The CDR3 contains 16 residues. The germline CDR1 and CDR2 sequences are MDHEN and SYDVKM. The CDR3 here is CASSQAIGDLDQPQHF. The CDR3 coding sequence is TGTGCCAGCAGTCAGGCCATCGGGGATTTGGATCAGCCCCAGCATTTT.